This TCR beta chain stems from a study of beta chain features in type 1 diabetes. About the study: Age, gender and cell yields were alike across patients and healthy donors. In all, about 100,000,000 sorted cells from all samples were analyzed.

Every donor provided one heparinised blood draw, which averaged approximately 100 mL. The whole isolated RNA underwent reverse transcription, so sequencing captured expressed TCRB transcripts. Some clones are missing from TCRdb's copy, which holds only in-frame ones; the method was immunoSEQ multiplex PCR. The sample yields around 710,000 clones, around 11% seen once. A word on this clone: What it recognizes is unknown.

In germline, CDR1 is SGHTA, CDR2 FQGNSA. Trimming took 2 bases from V and 0 from J, leaving 11 bases between them. CDR3 size: 15 residues. Findings and limits, study-wide: In all four CD4+ subsets, TCRB CDR3 length was significantly, moderately reduced in type 1 diabetes.

The material sequenced was naive CD4+ T cells from blood. The sequence was obtained from a man under 40 with type 1 diabetes. The chain is built from TRBV7-2 and TRBJ2-7, with D possibly being TRBD1 (5 bases). The CDR3, as DNA: TGTGCCAGCAGCTTACTCGACAGAGTCTCCTACGAGCAGTACTTC. This translates into CASSLLDRVSYEQYF.